The present T cell receptor (beta chain) was sequenced within a study of blood T cells in healthy people across ages. For the second PCR, which ran for 7 to 11 cycles, a sample-barcoded 5' primer and a J-beta primer mix were used. TCRdb reanalysed the 5' RACE reads using MiXCR and keeps one entry per CDR3 protein. The sample has roughly 410,000 distinct CDR3 sequences, 45% to 65% seen once. Germline V gene sequence: CDR1 ENHRY, CDR2 SYGVKD. V shed 3 bases and J shed 2 bases, with 11 bases lying between them. There are 14 residues in the CDR3. This clonotype has at least ten counts. The chain has TRBV10-3 and TRBJ2-7; possible D gene TRBD1, 5 bases. Material: blood. This clonotype was sampled from a man aged 55-75 years in good health. CDR3 bases: TGTGCCATCAGTGAACCCGACAGAACCTACGAGCAGTACTTC. Protein product: CAISEPDRTYEQYF.